This T cell receptor beta chain was sequenced for a study of Graves' ophthalmopathy and Graves' hyperthyroidism. Study-wide background: The term stable hyperthyroidism indicated an absence of ophthalmopathy within 18 months of follow-up.

RNA transcripts were the source from which TCR beta CDR3 regions were amplified. HTBI primers were used in a first-round RT-PCR, which preceded a second-round multiplex PCR. In TCRdb, the multiplex PCR reads were re-called with MiXCR into one record per CDR3 protein. The table shows over a million distinct CDR3 sequences, with about 38% occurring only once. This clonotype was observed at least ten times. Its antigen is unidentified. Study results and limitations: Ophthalmopathy progression was predicted by the model at about 70% sensitivity and 72.22% specificity.

Germline V gene lookup returns CDR1 LNHNV and CDR2 YYDKDF (reference sequence). The V end lost 0 bases, the J end lost 5 bases, and 13 bases lay between the germline ends. This CDR3 has 15 amino acids. Other autoimmune diseases, uncontrolled infections, pregnancy or lactation led to the exclusion of patients. Diagnostic conclusions were grounded in clinical symptoms, serum thyroxine, TRAb, thyroid ultrasound and orbital computed tomography. This receptor was taken from an adult man with Graves' hyperthyroidism. The chain uses TRBV15 and TRBJ2-5; perhaps TRBD2 as D (5 bases). The sequencing input was peripheral blood or thyroid tissue (not recorded which). DNA for the CDR3: TGTGCCACCAGCAGAGACCCCTCCGGGGAGGAGACCCAGTACTTC. Residues: CATSRDPSGEETQYF.